The TCR beta chain under discussion was sequenced for a study of blood T cell repertoires in COVID-19. Participants came from 20 to 25 US areas, aged about 18 to 100 years. Grouping used clinical history reported by participants in a survey and questionnaire. V lost 6 bases, J lost 5 bases, and 14 bases lay in between. Germline V lookup: CDR1 ENHRY, CDR2 SYGVKD. CDR3 length: 15 residues. As originally analysed: Cell counts per sample came from amplifying reference gene primers. The protocol was immunoSEQ multiplex PCR, while the TCRdb copy is restricted to in-frame clones and leaves out a portion. V and J calls plus clone size are reproduced from that table; the DNA served to infer D and trimming. The repertoire holds some 250,000 clones, with over 80% as singletons.

The TCR originated in a human donor in a cohort exposed to, infected with or recovered from COVID-19 (not recorded which). The donor label of this sample is uncertain. The V and J genes are TRBV10-3 and TRBJ1-6; weak D call: TRBD1 (6 bases). The sample taken for sequencing was PBMCs or T cells enriched from blood (not recorded which). This CDR3 reads CAISEQGDDNSPLHF. CDR3 DNA sequence: TGTGCCATCAGCGAACAGGGTGATGATAATTCACCCCTCCACTTT.